This T cell receptor beta chain came from a study of T cell changes during pregnancy in multiple sclerosis. Libraries were prepared by immunoSEQ multiplex PCR; TCRdb keeps only in-frame clonotypes and omits some of them. The sample shows about 75,000 clones, over 85% of them seen only once. This CDR3 is built from 15 residues. Per germline, CDR1 LNHNV and CDR2 YYDKDF (reference sequence). Trimming took off 4 bases at V and 0 bases at J, with 10 bases between the two ends. The gene calls are TRBV15 and TRBJ2-1, with a tentative D call TRBD2 (6 bases). Sample: CD4+ T cells from peripheral blood mononuclear cells, taken after pregnancy. The clonotype comes from a female donor with multiple sclerosis, enrolled in a pregnancy study. CDR3 residues: CATSTGLYSYNEQFF. The CDR3 DNA is TGTGCCACCAGCACCGGACTATACTCCTACAATGAGCAGTTCTTC.